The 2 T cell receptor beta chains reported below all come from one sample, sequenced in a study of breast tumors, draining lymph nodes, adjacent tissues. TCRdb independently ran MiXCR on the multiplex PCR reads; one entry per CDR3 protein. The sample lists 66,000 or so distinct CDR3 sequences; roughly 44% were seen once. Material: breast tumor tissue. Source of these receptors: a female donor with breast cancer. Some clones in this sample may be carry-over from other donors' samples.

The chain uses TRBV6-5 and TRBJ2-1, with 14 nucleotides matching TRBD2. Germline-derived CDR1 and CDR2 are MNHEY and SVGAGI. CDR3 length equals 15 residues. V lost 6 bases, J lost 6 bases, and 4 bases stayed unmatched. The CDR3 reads CASRGLAGGTNEQFF. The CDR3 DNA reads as TGTGCCAGCAGAGGACTAGCGGGGGGTACCAATGAGCAGTTCTTC.

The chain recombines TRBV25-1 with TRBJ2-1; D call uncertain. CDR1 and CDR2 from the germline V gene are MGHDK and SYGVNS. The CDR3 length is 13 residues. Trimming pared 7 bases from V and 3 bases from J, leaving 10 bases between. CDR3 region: CASKAGNYNEQFF. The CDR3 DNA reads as TGTGCCAGCAAGGCTGGGAACTACAATGAGCAGTTCTTC.